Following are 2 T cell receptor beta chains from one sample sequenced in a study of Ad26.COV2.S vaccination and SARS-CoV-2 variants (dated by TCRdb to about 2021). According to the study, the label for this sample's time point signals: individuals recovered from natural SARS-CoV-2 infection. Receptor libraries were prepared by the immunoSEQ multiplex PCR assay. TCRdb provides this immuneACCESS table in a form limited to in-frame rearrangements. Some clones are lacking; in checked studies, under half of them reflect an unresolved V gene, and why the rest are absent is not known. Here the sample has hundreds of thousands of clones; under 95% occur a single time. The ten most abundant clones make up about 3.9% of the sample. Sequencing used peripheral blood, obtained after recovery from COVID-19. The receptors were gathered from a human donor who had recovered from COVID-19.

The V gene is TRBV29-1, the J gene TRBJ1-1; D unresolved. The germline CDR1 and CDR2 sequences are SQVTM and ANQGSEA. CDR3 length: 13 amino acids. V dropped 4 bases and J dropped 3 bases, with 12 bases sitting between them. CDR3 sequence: CSVVGGSYTEAFF. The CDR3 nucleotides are TGCAGCGTTGTAGGTGGGTCATACACTGAAGCTTTCTTT.

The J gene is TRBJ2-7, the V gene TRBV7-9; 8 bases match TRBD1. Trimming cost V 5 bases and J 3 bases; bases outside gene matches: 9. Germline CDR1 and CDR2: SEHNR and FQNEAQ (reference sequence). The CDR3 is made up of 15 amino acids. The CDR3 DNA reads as TGTGCCAGCAGCACCGGGACAGGTGCAATCTACGAGCAGTACTTC. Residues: CASSTGTGAIYEQYF.